The entry below describes one T cell receptor (beta chain). The data derive from a study of blood T cell repertoires in COVID-19. Germline CDR1 reads KGHSH; CDR2 reads LQKENI. The V segment lost 6 bases and the J segment 8 bases; nucleotides outside the gene matches: 9. CDR3 length: 14 residues. Assay: immunoSEQ multiplex PCR; the TCRdb copy retains only in-frame clones and omits some. The sample records under 300,000 clones, 65% to 90% being singletons. Sequenced input: peripheral blood. The chain is built from TRBV18 and TRBJ1-3; 8 nucleotides agree with TRBD1. The TCR sequence derives from a woman of 80 years or more with active or convalescent COVID-19. The DNA for the CDR3 is TGTGCCAGCTCGCCAGGGGGCCCCTGGGACACCATATATTTT. It specifies CASSPGGPWDTIYF.